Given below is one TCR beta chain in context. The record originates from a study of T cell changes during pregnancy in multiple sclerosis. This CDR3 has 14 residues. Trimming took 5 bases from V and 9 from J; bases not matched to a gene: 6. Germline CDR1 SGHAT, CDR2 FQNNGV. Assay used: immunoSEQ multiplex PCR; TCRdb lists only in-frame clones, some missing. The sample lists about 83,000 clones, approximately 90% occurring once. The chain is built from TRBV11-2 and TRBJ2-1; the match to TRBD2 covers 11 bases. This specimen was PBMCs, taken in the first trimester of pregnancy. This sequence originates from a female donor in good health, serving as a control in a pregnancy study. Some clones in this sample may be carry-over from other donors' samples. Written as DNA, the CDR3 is TGTGCCAGCAGCGCCCTAGCGGGGGGAAGTGAGCAGTTCTTC. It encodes CASSALAGGSEQFF. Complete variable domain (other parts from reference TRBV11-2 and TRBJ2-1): EAGVAQSPRYKIIEKRQSVAFWCNPISGHATLYWYQQILGQGPKLLIQFQNNGVVDDSQLPKDRFSAERLKGVDSTLKIQPAKLEDSAVYLCASSALAGGSEQFFGPGTRLTVL.